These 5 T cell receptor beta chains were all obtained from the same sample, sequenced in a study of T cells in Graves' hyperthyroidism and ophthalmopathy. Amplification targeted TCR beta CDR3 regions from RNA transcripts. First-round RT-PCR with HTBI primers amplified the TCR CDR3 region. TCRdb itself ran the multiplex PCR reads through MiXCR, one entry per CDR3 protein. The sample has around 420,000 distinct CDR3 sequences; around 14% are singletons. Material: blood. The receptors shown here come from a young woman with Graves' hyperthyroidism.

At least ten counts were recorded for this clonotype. DNA for the CDR3: TGTGCCAGCAGTTATTCCGGAGGAAACTATGGCTACACCTTC. Its protein is CASSYSGGNYGYTF. This chain connects TRBV6-1 to TRBJ1-2; D unclear. CDR3 length: 14 residues. Trimming left V 5 bases short and J 2 bases short, with 12 bases between. Germline V gene data show CDR1 as MNHNS and CDR2 as SASEGT.

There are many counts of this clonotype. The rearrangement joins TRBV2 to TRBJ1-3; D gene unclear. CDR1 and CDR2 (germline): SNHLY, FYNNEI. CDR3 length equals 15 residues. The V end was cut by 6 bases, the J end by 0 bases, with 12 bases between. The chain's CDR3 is CASSDIHLSGNTIYF. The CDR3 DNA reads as TGTGCCAGCAGCGACATACACCTCTCTGGAAACACCATATATTTT.

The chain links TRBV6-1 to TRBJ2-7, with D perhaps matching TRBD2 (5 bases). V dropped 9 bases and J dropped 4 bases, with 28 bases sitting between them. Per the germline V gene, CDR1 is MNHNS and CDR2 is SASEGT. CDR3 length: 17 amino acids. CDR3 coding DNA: TGTGCCAGTACAGACGCCCAGCCGGGGAATAGAGGGTACGAGCAGTACTTC. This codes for CASTDAQPGNRGYEQYF.

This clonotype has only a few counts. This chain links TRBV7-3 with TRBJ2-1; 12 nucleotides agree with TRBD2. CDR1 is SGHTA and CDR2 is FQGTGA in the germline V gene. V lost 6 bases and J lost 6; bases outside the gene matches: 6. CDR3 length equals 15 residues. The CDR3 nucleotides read TGTGCCAGCAGGTCCGGACTAGCGGGAACCAATGAGCAGTTCTTC. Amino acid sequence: CASRSGLAGTNEQFF.

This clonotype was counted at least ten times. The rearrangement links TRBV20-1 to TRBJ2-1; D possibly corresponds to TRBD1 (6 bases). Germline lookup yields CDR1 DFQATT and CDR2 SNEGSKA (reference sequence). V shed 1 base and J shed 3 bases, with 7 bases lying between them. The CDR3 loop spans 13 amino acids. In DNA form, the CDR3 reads TGCAGTGCTAGAGGGACAGTCTACAATGAGCAGTTCTTC. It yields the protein CSARGTVYNEQFF.